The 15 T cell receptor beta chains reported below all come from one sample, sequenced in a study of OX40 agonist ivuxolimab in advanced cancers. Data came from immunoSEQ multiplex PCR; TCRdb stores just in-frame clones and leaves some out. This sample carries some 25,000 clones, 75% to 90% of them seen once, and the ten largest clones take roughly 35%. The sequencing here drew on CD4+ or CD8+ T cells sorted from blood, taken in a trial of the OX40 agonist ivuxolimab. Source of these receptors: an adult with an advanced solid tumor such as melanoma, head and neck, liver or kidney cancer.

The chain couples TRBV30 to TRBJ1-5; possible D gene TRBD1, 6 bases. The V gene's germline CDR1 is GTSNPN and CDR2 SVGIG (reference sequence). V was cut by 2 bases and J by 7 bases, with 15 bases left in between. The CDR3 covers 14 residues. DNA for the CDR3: TGTGCCTGGAGTTTGGGGGCGGTAGGGCAGCCCCAGCATTTT. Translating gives CAWSLGAVGQPQHF.

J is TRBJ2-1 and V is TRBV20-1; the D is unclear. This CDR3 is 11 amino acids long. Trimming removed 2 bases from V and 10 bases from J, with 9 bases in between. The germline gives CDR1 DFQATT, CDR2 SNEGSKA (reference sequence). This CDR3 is CSARNWFEQFF. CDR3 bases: TGCAGTGCTAGAAATTGGTTCGAGCAGTTCTTC.

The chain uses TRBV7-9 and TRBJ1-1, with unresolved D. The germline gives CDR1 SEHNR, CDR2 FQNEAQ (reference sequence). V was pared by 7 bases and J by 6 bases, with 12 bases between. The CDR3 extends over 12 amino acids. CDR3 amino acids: CASTPAGAEAFF. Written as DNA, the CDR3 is TGTGCCAGCACCCCTGCGGGCGCTGAAGCTTTCTTT. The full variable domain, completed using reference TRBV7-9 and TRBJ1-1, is DTGVSQNPRHKITKRGQNVTFRCDPISEHNRLYWYRQTLGQGPEFLTYFQNEAQLEKSRLLSDRFSAERPKGSFSTLEIQRTEQGDSAMYLCASTPAGAEAFFGQGTRLTVV.

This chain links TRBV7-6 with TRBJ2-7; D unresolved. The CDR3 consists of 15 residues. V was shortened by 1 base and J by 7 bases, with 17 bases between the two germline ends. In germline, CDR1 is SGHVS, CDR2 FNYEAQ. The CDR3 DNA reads TGTGCCAGCAGCTTAGGGTCCAGTAGACATTTGGAGCAGTACTTC. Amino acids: CASSLGSSRHLEQYF.

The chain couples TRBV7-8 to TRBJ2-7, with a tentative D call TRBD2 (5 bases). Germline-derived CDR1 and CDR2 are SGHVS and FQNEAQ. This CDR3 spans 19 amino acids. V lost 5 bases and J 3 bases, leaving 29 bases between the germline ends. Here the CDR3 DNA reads TGTGCCAGCAGCAATCCTCCCGGGGTTTGGTACGCCCACATCTACGAGCAGTACTTC. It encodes CASSNPPGVWYAHIYEQYF.

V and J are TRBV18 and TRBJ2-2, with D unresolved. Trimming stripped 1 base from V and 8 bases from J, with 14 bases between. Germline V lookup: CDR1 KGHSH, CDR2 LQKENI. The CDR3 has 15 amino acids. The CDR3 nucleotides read TGTGCCAGCTCACCACTGGTTGGCAGGCCTGGGGAGCTGTTTTTT. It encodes CASSPLVGRPGELFF. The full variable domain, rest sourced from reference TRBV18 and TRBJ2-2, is NAGVMQNPRHLVRRRGQEARLRCSPMKGHSHVYWYRQLPEEGLKFMVYLQKENIIDESGMPKERFSAEFPKEGPSILRIQQVVRGDSAAYFCASSPLVGRPGELFFGEGSRLTVL.

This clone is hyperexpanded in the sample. The CDR3 DNA sequence: TGTGCCAGCAGCTTGGGGTTGGGGACTGGGCTCGATGGCTACACCTTC. It yields the protein CASSLGLGTGLDGYTF. The rearrangement joins TRBV5-4 to TRBJ1-2; D perhaps matches TRBD1 (5 bases). Trimming stripped 0 bases from V and 6 bases from J, with 18 bases between. Germline CDR1 SGHNT, CDR2 YYREEE (reference sequence). The CDR3 is made up of 16 amino acids.

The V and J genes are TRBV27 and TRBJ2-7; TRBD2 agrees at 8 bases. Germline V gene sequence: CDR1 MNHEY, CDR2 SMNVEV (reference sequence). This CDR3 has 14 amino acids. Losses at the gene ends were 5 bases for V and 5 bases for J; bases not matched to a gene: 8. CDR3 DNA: TGTGCCAGCAGTCTCGGGACTAGTCCCGACGAGCAGTACTTC. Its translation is CASSLGTSPDEQYF.

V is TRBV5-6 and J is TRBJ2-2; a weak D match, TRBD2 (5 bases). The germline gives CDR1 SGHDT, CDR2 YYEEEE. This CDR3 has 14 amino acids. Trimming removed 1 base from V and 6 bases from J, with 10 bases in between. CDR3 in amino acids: CASSLSAGPGELFF. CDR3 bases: TGTGCCAGCAGCTTGTCGGCGGGCCCCGGGGAGCTGTTTTTT.

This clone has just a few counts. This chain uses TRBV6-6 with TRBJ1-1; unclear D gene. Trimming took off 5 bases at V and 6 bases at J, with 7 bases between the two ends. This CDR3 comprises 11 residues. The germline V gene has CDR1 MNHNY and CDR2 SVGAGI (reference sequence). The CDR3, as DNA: TGTGCCAGCAGTGTAGGGTCTGAAGCTTTCTTT. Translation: CASSVGSEAFF.

The CDR3 sequence: CASSLRGGKQNEQFF. The CDR3 DNA is TGCGCCAGCAGCCTCAGGGGGGGGAAACAAAATGAGCAGTTCTTC. The chain carries TRBV10-2 and TRBJ2-1; D possibly uses TRBD1 or TRBD2 (7 bases each). Trimming removed 6 bases from V and 7 bases from J, with 19 bases in between. CDR1 and CDR2 (germline): WSHSY, SAAADI. There are 15 residues in the CDR3.

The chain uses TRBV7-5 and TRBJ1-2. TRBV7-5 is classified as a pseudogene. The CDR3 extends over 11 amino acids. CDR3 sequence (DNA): TGTGCCAAACGCCAGCTCTATGGCTACACCTTC. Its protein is CAKRQLYGYTF.

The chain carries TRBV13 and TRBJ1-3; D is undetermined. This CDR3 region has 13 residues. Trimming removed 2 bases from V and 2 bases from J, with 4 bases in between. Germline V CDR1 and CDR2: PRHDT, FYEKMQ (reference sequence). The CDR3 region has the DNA TGTGCCAGCAGCTTACTCGCTGGAAACACCATATATTTT. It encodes CASSLLAGNTIYF.

The CDR3 here is CASRLSPGQVDEKLFF. As DNA, the CDR3 is TGTGCCAGTAGACTTTCTCCGGGACAGGTAGATGAAAAACTGTTTTTT. The J gene is TRBJ1-4, the V gene TRBV19; 8 positions agree with TRBD1. The length of the CDR3 is 16 residues. After removal of 6 bases from V and 6 bases from J, the junction contained 12 bases not matched to a gene. Per the germline V gene, CDR1 is LNHDA and CDR2 is SQIVND (reference sequence).

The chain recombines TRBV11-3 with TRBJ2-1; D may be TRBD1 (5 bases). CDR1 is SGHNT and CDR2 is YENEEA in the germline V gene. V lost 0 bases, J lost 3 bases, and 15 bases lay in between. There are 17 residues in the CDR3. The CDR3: CASSLEGALLGYNEQFF. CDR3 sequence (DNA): TGTGCCAGCAGCTTAGAAGGGGCTCTGCTCGGCTACAATGAGCAGTTCTTC.